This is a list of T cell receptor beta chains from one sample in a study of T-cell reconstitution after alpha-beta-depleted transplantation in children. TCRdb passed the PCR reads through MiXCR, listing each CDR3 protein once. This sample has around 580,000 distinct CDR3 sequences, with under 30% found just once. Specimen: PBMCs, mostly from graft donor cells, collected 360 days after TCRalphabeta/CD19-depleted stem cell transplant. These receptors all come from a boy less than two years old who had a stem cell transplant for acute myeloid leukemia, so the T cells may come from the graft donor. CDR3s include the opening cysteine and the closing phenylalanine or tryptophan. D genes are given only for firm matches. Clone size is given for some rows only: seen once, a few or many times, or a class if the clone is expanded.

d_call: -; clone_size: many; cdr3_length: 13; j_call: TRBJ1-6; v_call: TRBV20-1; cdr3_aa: CSARQTENSPLHF; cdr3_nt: TGCAGTGCTAGACAGACTGAGAATTCACCCCTCCACTTT
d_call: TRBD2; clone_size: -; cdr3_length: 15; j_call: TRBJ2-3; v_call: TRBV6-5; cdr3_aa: CASGGGLGRLDTQYF; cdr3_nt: TGTGCCAGCGGGGGGGGGTTGGGCCGACTAGATACGCAGTATTTT
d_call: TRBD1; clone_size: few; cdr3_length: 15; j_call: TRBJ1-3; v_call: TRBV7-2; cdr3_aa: CASSWTGRSGNTIYF; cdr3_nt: TGTGCCAGCAGCTGGACAGGAAGATCTGGAAACACCATATATTTT
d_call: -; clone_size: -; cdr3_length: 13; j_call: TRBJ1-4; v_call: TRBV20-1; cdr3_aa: CSAPDGQNEKLFF; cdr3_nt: TGCAGTGCCCCCGATGGCCAGAATGAAAAACTGTTTTTT
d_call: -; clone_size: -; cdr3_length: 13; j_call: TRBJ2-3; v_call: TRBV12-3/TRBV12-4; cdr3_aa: CASSFRKADTQYF; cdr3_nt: TGTGCCAGCAGTTTTCGAAAGGCAGATACGCAGTATTTT
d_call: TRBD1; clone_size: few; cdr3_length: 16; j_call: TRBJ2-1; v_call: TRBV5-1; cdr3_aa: CASSLPGTGNTNEQFF; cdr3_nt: TGCGCCAGCAGCTTGCCAGGGACAGGGAATACGAATGAGCAGTTCTTC
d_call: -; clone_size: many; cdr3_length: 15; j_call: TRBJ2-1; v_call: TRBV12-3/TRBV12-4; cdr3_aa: CASSSRAPSYNEQFF; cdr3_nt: TGTGCCAGCAGTAGCAGGGCACCGTCCTACAATGAGCAGTTCTTC
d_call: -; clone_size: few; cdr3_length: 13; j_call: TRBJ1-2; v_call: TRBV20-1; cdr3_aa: CSGPGAVDGGYTF; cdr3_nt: TGCAGTGGCCCGGGGGCGGTTGACGGTGGCTACACCTTC
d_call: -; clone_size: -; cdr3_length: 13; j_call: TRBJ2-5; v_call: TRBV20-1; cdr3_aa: CSAKELIQETQYF; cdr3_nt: TGCAGTGCCAAAGAACTGATTCAAGAGACCCAGTACTTC
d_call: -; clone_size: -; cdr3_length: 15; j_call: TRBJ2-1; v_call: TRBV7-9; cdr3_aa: CASSPSGPDKHEQFF; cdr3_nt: TGTGCCAGCAGCCCCTCGGGACCGGATAAGCATGAGCAGTTCTTC
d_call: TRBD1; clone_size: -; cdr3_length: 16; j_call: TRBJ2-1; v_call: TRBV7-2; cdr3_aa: CASTLDGTGIYNEQFF; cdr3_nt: TGTGCCAGCACCCTAGACGGGACAGGGATCTACAATGAGCAGTTCTTC
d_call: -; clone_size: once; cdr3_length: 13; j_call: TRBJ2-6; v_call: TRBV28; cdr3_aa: CASSFIVSNVLTF; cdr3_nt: TGTGCCAGCAGTTTCATCGTGTCCAACGTCCTGACTTTC
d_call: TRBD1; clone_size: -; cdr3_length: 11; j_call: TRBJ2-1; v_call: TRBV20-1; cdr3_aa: CSEGQNNEQFF; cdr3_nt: TGCAGTGAGGGACAGAACAATGAGCAGTTCTTC
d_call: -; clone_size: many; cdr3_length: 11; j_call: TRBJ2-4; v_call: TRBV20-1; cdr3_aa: CSAGRVNIQYF; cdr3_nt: TGCAGTGCTGGCAGGGTTAACATTCAGTACTTC
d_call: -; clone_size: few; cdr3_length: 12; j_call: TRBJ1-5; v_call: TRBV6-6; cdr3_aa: CASSYSMQPQHF; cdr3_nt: TGTGCCAGCAGTTACTCGATGCAGCCCCAGCATTTT
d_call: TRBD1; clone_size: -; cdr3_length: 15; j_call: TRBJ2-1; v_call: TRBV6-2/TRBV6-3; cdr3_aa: CATIRPDRSYNEQFF; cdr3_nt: TGTGCCACTATAAGGCCGGACAGGTCCTACAATGAGCAGTTCTTC
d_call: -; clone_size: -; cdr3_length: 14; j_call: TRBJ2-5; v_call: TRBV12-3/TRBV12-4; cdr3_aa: CASSLTSWTGAQYF; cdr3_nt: TGTGCCAGCAGCCTGACATCCTGGACCGGGGCCCAGTACTTC
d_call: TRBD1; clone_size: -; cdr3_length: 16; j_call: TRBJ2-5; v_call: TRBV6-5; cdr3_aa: CASSYWGRGLRETQYF; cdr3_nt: TGTGCCAGCAGTTACTGGGGAAGGGGGCTGAGGGAGACCCAGTACTTC
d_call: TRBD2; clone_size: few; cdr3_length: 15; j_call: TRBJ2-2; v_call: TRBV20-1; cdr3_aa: CSARLLAGGSGELFF; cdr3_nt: TGCAGTGCTAGACTGCTAGCGGGGGGTTCCGGGGAGCTGTTTTTT
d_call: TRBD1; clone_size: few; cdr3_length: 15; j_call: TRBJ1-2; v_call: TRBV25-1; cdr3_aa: CASSRDSLSFYGYTF; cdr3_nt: TGTGCCAGCAGTCGGGACAGCCTTTCGTTCTATGGCTACACCTTC
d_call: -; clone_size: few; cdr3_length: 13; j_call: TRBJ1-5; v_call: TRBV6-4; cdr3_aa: CASSAREDQPQHF; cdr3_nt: TGTGCCAGCAGTGCCAGGGAGGATCAGCCCCAGCATTTT
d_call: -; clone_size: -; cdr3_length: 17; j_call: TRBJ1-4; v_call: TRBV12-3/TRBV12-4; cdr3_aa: CASSFQASGPLNEKLFF; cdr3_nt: TGTGCCAGCAGTTTCCAAGCCTCAGGGCCCCTCAATGAAAAACTGTTTTTT
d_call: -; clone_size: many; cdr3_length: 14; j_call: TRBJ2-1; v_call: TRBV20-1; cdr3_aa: CSAPGQGFYNEQFF; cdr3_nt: TGCAGTGCCCCGGGGCAGGGTTTCTACAATGAGCAGTTCTTC
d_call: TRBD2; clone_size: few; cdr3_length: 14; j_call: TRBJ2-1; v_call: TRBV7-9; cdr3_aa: CASSDGLAGAEQFF; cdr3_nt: TGTGCCAGCAGCGACGGACTAGCGGGGGCTGAGCAGTTCTTC
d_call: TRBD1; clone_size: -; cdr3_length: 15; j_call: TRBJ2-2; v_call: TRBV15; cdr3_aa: CATSLRTGPTGELFF; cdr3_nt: TGTGCCACCAGCTTACGGACAGGTCCTACCGGGGAGCTGTTTTTT
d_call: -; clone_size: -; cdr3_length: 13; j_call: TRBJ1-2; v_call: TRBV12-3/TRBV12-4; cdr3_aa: CASSLAHDYGYTF; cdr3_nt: TGTGCCAGCAGTTTAGCGCACGATTATGGCTACACCTTC
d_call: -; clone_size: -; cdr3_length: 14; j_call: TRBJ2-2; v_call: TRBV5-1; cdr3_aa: CASSVGGNTGELFF; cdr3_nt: TGCGCCAGCAGCGTCGGGGGAAACACCGGGGAGCTGTTTTTT
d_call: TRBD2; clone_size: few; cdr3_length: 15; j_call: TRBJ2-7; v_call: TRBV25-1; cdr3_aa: CASSVLAGETYEQYF; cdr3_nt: TGTGCCAGCAGCGTACTAGCGGGGGAGACCTACGAGCAGTACTTC
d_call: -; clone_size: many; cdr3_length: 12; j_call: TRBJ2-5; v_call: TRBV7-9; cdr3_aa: CASGRAEETQYF; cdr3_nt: TGTGCCAGCGGCAGGGCAGAAGAGACCCAGTACTTC
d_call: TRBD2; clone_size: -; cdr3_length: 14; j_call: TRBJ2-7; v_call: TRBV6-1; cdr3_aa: CASRLAGVTYEQYF; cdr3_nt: TGTGCCAGCAGACTAGCGGGGGTTACCTACGAGCAGTACTTC
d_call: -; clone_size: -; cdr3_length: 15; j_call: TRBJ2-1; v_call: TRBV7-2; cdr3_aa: CASSYDGGAYNEQFF; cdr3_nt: TGTGCCAGCAGCTACGACGGCGGGGCCTACAATGAGCAGTTCTTC
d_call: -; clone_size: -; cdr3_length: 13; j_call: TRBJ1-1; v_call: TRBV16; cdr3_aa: CASSQYLGGEAFF; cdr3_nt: TGTGCCAGCAGCCAATACTTGGGCGGAGAAGCTTTCTTT
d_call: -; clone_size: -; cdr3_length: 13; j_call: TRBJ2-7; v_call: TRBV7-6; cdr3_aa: CASSLPGDLEQYF; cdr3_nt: TGTGCCAGCAGCTTACCAGGGGATCTCGAGCAGTACTTC
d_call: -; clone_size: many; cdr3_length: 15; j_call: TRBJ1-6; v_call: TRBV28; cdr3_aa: CASSLGGYPNSPLHF; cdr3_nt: TGTGCCAGCAGTTTGGGAGGGTATCCTAATTCACCCCTCCACTTT
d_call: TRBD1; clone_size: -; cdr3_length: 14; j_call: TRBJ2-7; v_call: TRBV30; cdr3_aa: CAWSLWTGTHEQYF; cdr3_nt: TGTGCCTGGAGCCTATGGACAGGGACCCACGAGCAGTACTTC
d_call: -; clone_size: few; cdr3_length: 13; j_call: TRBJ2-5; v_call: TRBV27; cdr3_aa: CASSLHRRETQYF; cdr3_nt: TGTGCCAGCAGTTTACACAGGAGAGAGACCCAGTACTTC
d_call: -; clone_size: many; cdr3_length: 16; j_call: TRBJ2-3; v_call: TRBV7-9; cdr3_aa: CASSGQTGLSTDTQYF; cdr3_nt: TGTGCCAGCAGCGGGCAGACAGGCCTTAGCACAGATACGCAGTATTTT
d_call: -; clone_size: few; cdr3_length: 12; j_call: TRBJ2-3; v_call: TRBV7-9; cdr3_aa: CASSLYADTQYF; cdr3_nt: TGTGCCAGCAGCTTATACGCCGATACGCAGTATTTT
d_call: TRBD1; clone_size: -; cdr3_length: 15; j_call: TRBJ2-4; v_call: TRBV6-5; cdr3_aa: CASSYSRTGGNIQYF; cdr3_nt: TGTGCCAGCAGTTACTCAAGGACAGGGGGGAACATTCAGTACTTC
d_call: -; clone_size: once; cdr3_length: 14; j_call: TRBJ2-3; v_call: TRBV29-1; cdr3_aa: CSVRRGGDTDTQYF; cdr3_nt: TGCAGCGTTCGGAGGGGGGGGGACACAGATACGCAGTATTTT
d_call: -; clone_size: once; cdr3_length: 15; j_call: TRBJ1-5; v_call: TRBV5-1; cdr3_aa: CASSCRGPWNQPQHF; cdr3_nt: TGCGCCAGCAGCTGCCGGGGGCCTTGGAATCAGCCCCAGCATTTT
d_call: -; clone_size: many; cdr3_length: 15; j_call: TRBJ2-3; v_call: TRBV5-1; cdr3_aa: CASSPSGVSTDTQYF; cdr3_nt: TGCGCCAGCAGCCCTTCCGGGGTGAGCACAGATACGCAGTATTTT
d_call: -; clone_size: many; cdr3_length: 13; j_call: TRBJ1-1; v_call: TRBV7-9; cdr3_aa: CASSLTSNTEAFF; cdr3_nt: TGTGCCAGCAGCTTGACGTCGAACACTGAAGCTTTCTTT
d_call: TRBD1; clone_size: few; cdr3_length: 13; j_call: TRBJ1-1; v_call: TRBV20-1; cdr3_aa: CSSYRGMNTEAFF; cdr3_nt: TGCAGTTCTTACAGGGGAATGAACACTGAAGCTTTCTTT
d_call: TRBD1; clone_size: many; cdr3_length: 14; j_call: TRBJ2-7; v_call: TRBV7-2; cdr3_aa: CASSSDRNSYEQYF; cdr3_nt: TGTGCCAGCAGCTCGGACAGGAACTCCTACGAGCAGTACTTC